This section outlines one TCR beta chain sequence together with its context. Its specific antigen is unknown. No base quality information exists; no much larger clone differs at one position. TCRdb shows the sequencer as Illumina HiSeq 2500. Quantitative 5'-RACE with molecular barcodes was the method used to prepare the TCR beta libraries. Under the source paper's analysis protocol: A new computational method based on a probabilistic model of VDJ rearrangement was used to identify disease-linked TCR variants. Using fastp at Q25 and MiXCR, TCRdb reprocessed the public reads and kept productive beta chains. Each CDR3 protein gets just one entry, which takes the most common genes and DNA from the rows behind it. TCRdb, not the authors, supplied the V and J calls. The sample contains approximately 100,000 distinct CDR3 sequences, over 6.5% of them found a single time. The top ten hold around 10% of the sample.

This sample is part of a study of CD8 T cells in ankylosing spondylitis (dated by TCRdb to 2015 to 2018). In the study overall: The study set out to find disease-linked TCR variants by profiling T cell receptor beta repertoires in ankylosing spondylitis patients and healthy donors. Peripheral blood samples were taken, and synovial fluid was additionally collected from ankylosing spondylitis patients. The full study cohort was made up of about two dozen ankylosing spondylitis patients and about a hundred healthy donors. What the work shows at the level of the full study, not this receptor alone: Significant enrichment of the disease-linked clones was reported in matched synovial fluid samples from ankylosing spondylitis patients. Some TCR beta motif variants had previously been reported in synovial fluid and blood of reactive arthritis patients, which suggested common disease-initiation mechanisms. Blood from ankylosing spondylitis patients appeared to be characterized by a TCR beta motif composed of about eight highly homologous amino acid variants. The disease-linked clones showed a CD8+ phenotype and occurred at relatively low frequencies in peripheral blood.

The junction shows trimming of 1 base on V and 1 base on J, and the gene matches do not reach 3 bases of it. The CDR1 and CDR2 encoded by the germline V gene are SGHTA and FQGNSA. The CDR3 covers 16 residues, taking in both the cysteine and the phenylalanine. The entry retains the CDR3 DNA only, 48 bases that are in frame from base 1. Recombination joined TRBV7-2 with TRBJ1-3; 8 bases in the junction line up with TRBD1. Input material: blood, either unsorted or a sorted T cell fraction (not recorded which). The receptor was derived from a male donor with ankylosing spondylitis or in good health (not recorded which). The CDR3 has the sequence CASSLDRTGSGNTIYF. The nucleotides are TGTGCCAGCAGCTTAGACCGGACAGGGTCTGGAAACACCATATATTTT.